The 28 T cell receptor beta chains presented below share a single source sample, sequenced in a study of shared clonotypes between healthy human individuals. Sequencing was performed with immunoSEQ multiplex PCR; in TCRdb, only in-frame clones are kept and a portion is missing. The table shows 1,400,000 or so clones, with 98% occurring only once. Source material: naive CD4+ T cells sorted from blood. Noted subset: CD45RA+ positively selected. The receptors come from a young man in good health.

This clone showed up just once. The chain has TRBV5-1 and TRBJ2-5, with a weak D call TRBD2 (6 bases). V shed 4 bases and J shed 3 bases, with 13 bases lying between them. The CDR3 sequence is 14 residues long. The V gene's germline CDR1 is SGHRS and CDR2 YFSETQ. The CDR3 loop is CASSRRGLEETQYF. CDR3 DNA: TGCGCCAGCAGCAGGCGGGGCCTGGAAGAGACCCAGTACTTC.

The CDR3 coding sequence is TGTGCCAGCAGCCCCAAGAGAGAATCAGCAACTAATGAAAAACTGTTTTTT. Protein sequence: CASSPKRESATNEKLFF. This rearrangement joins TRBV11-2 to TRBJ1-4; no clear D gene. V lost 5 bases and J 0 bases, leaving 16 bases between the germline ends. CDR1 is SGHAT, CDR2 FQNNGV, per germline. The CDR3 is 17 amino acids.

This clone was recorded once. V is TRBV4-3 and J is TRBJ2-1; TRBD2 agrees at 7 bases. With V trimmed by 3 bases and J by 0 bases, 8 bases remained unmatched. CDR1 LGHNA and CDR2 YSLEER come from the germline V gene. This CDR3 contains 17 residues. CDR3 in amino acids: CASSHDPSGSSYNEQFF. Here the CDR3 DNA reads TGCGCCAGCAGCCACGACCCTAGCGGCAGCTCCTACAATGAGCAGTTCTTC.

The chain recombines TRBV28 with TRBJ1-2; D remains ambiguous. Germline-derived CDR1 and CDR2 are MDHEN and SYDVKM. Trimming removed 3 bases at V and 6 bases at J, with 14 bases between. This CDR3 has 14 residues. The CDR3 DNA is TGTGCCAGCAGTTTTCTCAGGCTTAGGCATGGCTACACCTTC. Protein: CASSFLRLRHGYTF.

V and J are TRBV5-1 and TRBJ2-3, with D perhaps TRBD1 or TRBD2 (6 bases each). Germline CDR1 reads SGHRS; CDR2 reads YFSETQ. The CDR3 spans 13 residues. V was clipped by 6 bases and J by 4 bases, with 12 bases between them. CDR3 nucleotide sequence: TGCGCCAGCATGCGGGACAAACCAGATACGCAGTATTTT. Translation gives CASMRDKPDTQYF.

The chain couples TRBV30 to TRBJ2-3; TRBD1 aligns across 10 bases. Germline lookup yields CDR1 GTSNPN and CDR2 SVGIG (reference sequence). The CDR3 is 13 amino acids. Trimming at V came to 5 bases and at J to 7 bases, leaving 6 bases not matched to a gene. The CDR3 sequence: CAWLTGGTNTQYF. The CDR3 region has the DNA TGTGCCTGGCTGACAGGGGGCACGAATACGCAGTATTTT.

The J gene is TRBJ2-5, the V gene TRBV5-4, with 9 bases that match TRBD1. CDR1 and CDR2 (germline): SGHNT, YYREEE (reference sequence). CDR3 length: 15 residues. With V trimmed by 3 bases and J by 6 bases, 9 bases remained unmatched. CDR3 amino acids: CASSYGQGTMKTQYF. The CDR3 nucleotides read TGTGCCAGCAGCTATGGACAGGGGACTATGAAGACCCAGTACTTC.

The rearrangement links TRBV11-3 to TRBJ2-1; TRBD2 matches at 12 bases. Unmatched junction bases numbered 9, after V lost 5 bases and J lost 7 bases. Germline V CDR1 and CDR2: SGHNT, YENEEA. This CDR3 has 16 amino acids. In nucleotides, the CDR3 is TGTGCCAGCAGCCCGGGGGGGACTAGCGGGTCAAATGAGCAGTTCTTC. Translated, it gives CASSPGGTSGSNEQFF.

This rearrangement joins TRBV5-4 to TRBJ1-2, with 9 bases aligning to TRBD1. The germline V gene has CDR1 SGHNT and CDR2 YYREEE (reference sequence). The CDR3 extends over 15 amino acids. The V segment lost 2 bases and the J segment 4 bases; nucleotides outside the gene matches: 6. CDR3 amino acids: CASSFPGTGIYGYTF. CDR3 DNA: TGTGCCAGCAGCTTCCCCGGGACAGGGATCTATGGCTACACCTTC.

V and J are TRBV9 and TRBJ1-5; D ambiguous. This CDR3 contains 13 residues. The germline V gene encodes CDR1 SGDLS and CDR2 YYNGEE. V dropped 3 bases and J dropped 2 bases, with 6 bases sitting between them. The CDR3 DNA is TGTGCCAGCAGCGCGGTTGGCAATCAGCCCCAGCATTTT. It yields the protein CASSAVGNQPQHF.

This rearrangement joins TRBV18 to TRBJ2-1, with D perhaps matching TRBD2 (5 bases). In germline, CDR1 is KGHSH, CDR2 LQKENI. The CDR3 consists of 16 residues. Trimming shortened V by 5 bases and J by 2 bases, and 16 bases separated the two germline ends. The CDR3 reads CASSIGGSVTYNEQFF. The CDR3 coding sequence is TGTGCCAGCTCAATAGGTGGGAGTGTTACCTACAATGAGCAGTTCTTC.

The chain carries TRBV15 and TRBJ1-5; D is possibly TRBD1 (6 bases). The CDR3 loop spans 16 amino acids. Germline values: CDR1 LNHNV, CDR2 YYDKDF (reference sequence). Trimming took off 3 bases at V and 1 base at J, with 13 bases between the two ends. The CDR3: CATSSSGHVSNQPQHF. CDR3 DNA: TGTGCCACCAGCAGTTCGGGACACGTAAGCAATCAGCCCCAGCATTTT.

The V gene is TRBV12-2, the J gene TRBJ2-7; the table's D call TRBD1 went unverified against the DNA. TRBV12-2 corresponds to a pseudogene. The CDR3 runs 15 residues. This chain's CDR3 is CASRLVIGHSYEQYF. The CDR3 region has the DNA TGTGCAAGTCGCTTAGTGATCGGACACAGCTACGAGCAGTACTTC.

In its sample, this clone was seen once. The J gene is TRBJ1-2, the V gene TRBV6-1; D remains ambiguous. Germline V lookup: CDR1 MNHNS, CDR2 SASEGT. Trimming cost V 9 bases and J 4 bases, with 15 bases left between them. This CDR3 is 13 amino acids long. CDR3 amino acids: CASTLQPFYGYTF. CDR3 coding DNA: TGTGCCAGTACATTACAGCCCTTCTATGGCTACACCTTC.

This sequence joins TRBV10-2 and TRBJ2-7; 9 positions match TRBD1. The germline CDR1 and CDR2 sequences are WSHSY and SAAADI. The CDR3 covers 17 residues. V shed 7 bases, J shed 0 bases, and the junction held 13 bases outside the gene matches. CDR3 bases: TGCGCCAGCAAGGGACAGGGACACCTAAGGAGCTCCTACGAGCAGTACTTC. The encoded protein is CASKGQGHLRSSYEQYF.

The chain uses TRBV18 and TRBJ2-7, with TRBD2 identical over 8 bases. This CDR3 has 15 amino acids. V gave up 5 bases and J gave up 5 bases; unmatched junction bases: 11. The V gene's germline CDR1 is KGHSH and CDR2 LQKENI. CDR3 amino acids: CASSVSGSPGNEQYF. CDR3 bases: TGTGCCAGCTCAGTGAGCGGGAGTCCGGGGAACGAGCAGTACTTC.

V is TRBV5-6 and J is TRBJ2-5; D may correspond to TRBD1 or TRBD2 (6 bases each). Germline loops: CDR1 SGHDT, CDR2 YYEEEE. The CDR3 contains 14 residues. V lost 4 bases and J 5 bases, leaving 15 bases between the germline ends. The CDR3: CASSPDGGRETQYF. The CDR3 DNA reads as TGTGCCAGCAGCCCCGACGGGGGCCGGGAGACCCAGTACTTC.

This clone was seen only once. This chain uses TRBV5-1 with TRBJ2-2; 7 bases are a match to TRBD1. The V and J ends lost 0 bases and 6 bases, in that order; junction bases with no gene match: 5. The CDR3 consists of 15 residues. The germline gives CDR1 SGHRS, CDR2 YFSETQ. The CDR3 spells CASSLVTGSAGELFF. The CDR3 DNA sequence: TGCGCCAGCAGCTTGGTGACAGGGTCCGCCGGGGAGCTGTTTTTT. The variable domain in full, with the rest retrieved from reference TRBV5-1 and TRBJ2-2, is KAGVTQTPRYLIKTRGQQVTLSCSPISGHRSVSWYQQTPGQGLQFLFEYFSETQRNKGNFPGRFSGRQFSNSRSEMNVSTLELGDSALYLCASSLVTGSAGELFFGEGSRLTVL.

The CDR3 DNA reads TGTGCCAGCAGTTGGGGACAGGGGGCTTCTGGAAACACCATATATTTT. Its protein product is CASSWGQGASGNTIYF. The rearrangement uses TRBV6-5 and TRBJ1-3, with 12 bases lining up with TRBD1. The CDR3 is 16 amino acids. Germline V gives CDR1 MNHEY, CDR2 SVGAGI. J gave up 1 base and V 4 bases, and 2 bases lay outside the gene matches.

The CDR3 DNA follows: TGTGCCAGCAGCCCACCGGGACAGGAAGCTTTCTTT. Its translation is CASSPPGQEAFF. This sequence joins TRBV6-5 and TRBJ1-1, with TRBD1 identical over 7 bases. Germline CDR1 and CDR2: MNHEY and SVGAGI. This CDR3 is built from 12 residues. The V and J ends lost 6 bases and 8 bases, in that order; junction bases with no gene match: 6.

The chain's CDR3 is CASSPGTGASGQPQHF. The CDR3 region has the DNA TGTGCCAGCTCACCAGGGACAGGGGCTTCGGGCCAGCCCCAGCATTTT. The V gene is TRBV18, the J gene TRBJ1-5; 10 bases line up with TRBD1. V shed 2 bases, J shed 7 bases, and the junction held 8 bases outside the gene matches. CDR1 and CDR2 from the germline V gene are KGHSH and LQKENI. This CDR3 has 16 residues.

The genes are TRBV7-8 and TRBJ2-1, with D possibly called TRBD1 or TRBD2 (6 bases each). Trimming took off 1 base at V and 6 bases at J, with 10 bases between the two ends. The CDR3 is 14 amino acids. Germline V gives CDR1 SGHVS, CDR2 FQNEAQ. The chain's CDR3 is CASSLGGGGNEQFF. Written as DNA, the CDR3 is TGTGCCAGCAGCTTAGGAGGAGGGGGCAATGAGCAGTTCTTC.

Comment on this clone: Other DNA sequences from this sample encode an identical CDR3 as well. J is TRBJ1-1 and V is TRBV7-3; D is unclear. The V end lost 3 bases, the J end lost 1 base, and 6 bases lay between the germline ends. Germline CDR1 is SGHTA and CDR2 is FQGTGA. CDR3 length: 13 amino acids. The CDR3 sequence is CASSLTANTEAFF. CDR3 DNA sequence: TGTGCCAGCAGCTTGACGGCGAACACTGAAGCTTTCTTT.

J is TRBJ2-2 and V is TRBV7-9; 9 nucleotides agree with TRBD1. The CDR3 contains 16 residues. CDR1 is SEHNR and CDR2 is FQNEAQ in the germline V gene (reference sequence). V trimming: 2 bases; J trimming: 5 bases; junction bases outside the gene matches: 6. Here the CDR3 reads CASSLSTGGGTGELFF. The CDR3, as DNA: TGTGCCAGCAGCTTAAGCACAGGGGGCGGAACCGGGGAGCTGTTTTTT. The variable domain in full, with the rest retrieved from reference TRBV7-9 and TRBJ2-2, is DTGVSQNPRHKITKRGQNVTFRCDPISEHNRLYWYRQTLGQGPEFLTYFQNEAQLEKSRLLSDRFSAERPKGSFSTLEIQRTEQGDSAMYLCASSLSTGGGTGELFFGEGSRLTVL.

The chain employs TRBV28 and TRBJ1-2; 9 positions agree with TRBD1. Trimming cost V 3 bases and J 2 bases; bases outside gene matches: 4. The CDR3 has 15 amino acids. Germline loops: CDR1 MDHEN, CDR2 SYDVKM. CDR3 DNA sequence: TGTGCCAGCAGTTTCCAAGGACAGGGGAACTATGGCTACACCTTC. Its translation: CASSFQGQGNYGYTF.

V usage is TRBV28 and J usage is TRBJ1-2, with D possibly TRBD1 on 6 matching bases. The CDR3 covers 15 residues. Trimming pared 4 bases from V and 4 bases from J, leaving 16 bases between. Germline V CDR1 and CDR2: MDHEN, SYDVKM. The DNA for the CDR3 is TGTGCCAGCAGTTACCATCAAGCGGGGGCCTATGGCTACACCTTC. Translating it yields CASSYHQAGAYGYTF.

This clone was observed once. CDR3 sequence reads: CASSRRVAGVFTDTQYF. The CDR3 bases are TGTGCCAGCAGCAGGCGGGTAGCGGGAGTCTTTACAGATACGCAGTATTTT. The V and J genes are TRBV7-9 and TRBJ2-3; 9 bases are shared with TRBD2. The germline V gene encodes CDR1 SEHNR and CDR2 FQNEAQ (reference sequence). The length of the CDR3 is 17 residues. V trimming: 5 bases; J trimming: 3 bases; junction bases outside the gene matches: 12.

V usage is TRBV29-1 and J usage is TRBJ1-1; 10 bases fit TRBD1. The CDR3 length is 12 residues. V shed 7 bases, J shed 11 bases, and the junction held 10 bases outside the gene matches. Germline CDR1 reads SQVTM; CDR2 reads ANQGSEA. CDR3 protein: CSGKRQGANAFF. In DNA form, the CDR3 reads TGCAGCGGGAAAAGACAGGGGGCGAATGCTTTCTTT. Full variable domain (rest looked up from reference TRBV29-1 and TRBJ1-1): SAVISQKPSRDICQRGTSLTIQCQVDSQVTMMFWYRQQPGQSLTLIATANQGSEATYESGFVIDKFPISRPNLTFSTLTVSNMSPEDSSIYLCSGKRQGANAFFGQGTRLTVV.